Presented here are 32 T cell receptor beta chains from one specimen sequenced in a study of OX40 agonist ivuxolimab in advanced cancers. TCRdb's table, derived via immunoSEQ multiplex PCR, lists solely in-frame clones and lacks some. The repertoire holds some 90,000 clones, roughly 90% seen once, with roughly 3.5% in the top ten. The sample consisted of CD4+ or CD8+ T cells sorted from blood, taken in a trial of the OX40 agonist ivuxolimab. The receptors come from an adult with an advanced solid tumor such as melanoma, head and neck, liver or kidney cancer.

This rearrangement joins TRBV9 to TRBJ1-2; the D is unclear. The CDR3 covers 13 residues. The V end was cut by 3 bases, the J end by 1 base, with 7 bases between. Germline V gene data show CDR1 as SGDLS and CDR2 as YYNGEE. The CDR3 loop is CASSARFNYGYTF. The CDR3 bases are TGTGCCAGCAGCGCCAGGTTTAACTATGGCTACACCTTC.

The CDR3 region has the DNA TGCGCCAGCAGTCGGGGGGTACCAAACTATGGCTACACCTTC. Translation gives CASSRGVPNYGYTF. The rearrangement joins TRBV23-1 to TRBJ1-2; a weak D match, TRBD1 (5 bases). TRBV23-1 is labeled an ORF, and its function is uncertain. The CDR3 extends over 14 amino acids. V gave up 4 bases and J gave up 2 bases, with 11 bases separating them.

The V gene is TRBV5-4, the J gene TRBJ2-3; tentatively, D is TRBD1 (5 bases). V was pared by 4 bases and J by 3 bases, with 18 bases between. Per the germline V gene, CDR1 is SGHNT and CDR2 is YYREEE (reference sequence). The CDR3 consists of 16 residues. Here the CDR3 reads CASSNPGDRETDTQYF. CDR3 bases: TGTGCCAGCAGCAACCCCGGAGACAGAGAGACAGATACGCAGTATTTT. The full variable domain, completed using reference TRBV5-4 and TRBJ2-3, is ETGVTQSPTHLIKTRGQQVTLRCSSQSGHNTVSWYQQALGQGPQFIFQYYREEENGRGNFPPRFSGLQFPNYSSELNVNALELDDSALYLCASSNPGDRETDTQYFGPGTRLTVL.

This chain connects TRBV19 to TRBJ2-7; TRBD1 matches at 7 bases. Per the germline V gene, CDR1 is LNHDA and CDR2 is SQIVND (reference sequence). The CDR3 has 13 residues. V shed 7 bases and J 3 bases; nucleotides not matched to a gene: 6. The CDR3 loop is CASNPTGSYEQYF. The CDR3 region has the DNA TGTGCCAGTAACCCGACAGGGAGCTACGAGCAGTACTTC.

V usage is TRBV2 and J usage is TRBJ2-7; D is unclear. Germline CDR1 SNHLY, CDR2 FYNNEI. V was cut by 7 bases and J by 4 bases, with 11 bases left in between. The CDR3 is made up of 12 amino acids. The CDR3 region is CASTDGSYEQYF. The CDR3 bases are TGTGCCAGCACAGACGGGTCTTACGAGCAGTACTTC.

The chain combines TRBV19 with TRBJ2-5, with D unclear. The V end was cut by 6 bases, the J end by 7 bases, with 12 bases between. CDR1 and CDR2 (germline): LNHDA, SQIVND (reference sequence). This CDR3 contains 12 residues. The CDR3, as DNA: TGTGCCAGTAGGATGGCAGACGGGACCCAGTACTTC. It specifies CASRMADGTQYF.

This sequence joins TRBV29-1 and TRBJ2-7; 9 nucleotides align to TRBD2. This CDR3 spans 15 amino acids. Germline CDR1 reads SQVTM; CDR2 reads ANQGSEA. V dropped 2 bases and J dropped 2; count of bases not matched to a gene: 7. The CDR3 nucleotides are TGCAGCGTTGAAAACCCGAGCGGGAGGACCTACGAGCAGTACTTC. Translating gives CSVENPSGRTYEQYF.

The chain joins TRBV5-6 to TRBJ2-3; D remains unclear. V was pared by 0 bases and J by 3 bases, with 2 bases between. This CDR3 region has 12 residues. The germline V gene has CDR1 SGHDT and CDR2 YYEEEE. The CDR3: CASSLETDTQYF. CDR3 in DNA: TGTGCCAGCAGCTTGGAGACAGATACGCAGTATTTT.

The CDR3 region is CASSSEWETQYF. In nucleotides, the CDR3 is TGTGCCAGCAGCTCGGAGTGGGAGACCCAGTACTTC. The V call is TRBV5-4, the J call TRBJ2-5; D gene ambiguous. Looked up from germline, CDR1 is SGHNT and CDR2 is YYREEE (reference sequence). The CDR3 is 12 amino acids. Trimming took off 3 bases at V and 5 bases at J, with 8 bases between the two ends.

The CDR3 DNA is TGTGCCAGCAGTTACAGGGTTGGCACTGAAGCTTTCTTT. Translating it yields CASSYRVGTEAFF. The J gene is TRBJ1-1, the V gene TRBV6-5; D remains unclear. V lost 2 bases to trimming and J lost 4 bases, with 8 bases between them. Germline values: CDR1 MNHEY, CDR2 SVGAGI. The CDR3 runs 13 residues.

This clone was observed a few times. V and J are TRBV7-3 and TRBJ2-6; 7 nucleotides match TRBD2. Trimming at V came to 0 bases and at J to 4 bases, leaving 3 bases not matched to a gene. Germline lookup yields CDR1 SGHTA and CDR2 FQGTGA. The CDR3 extends over 16 amino acids. CDR3 nucleotides: TGTGCCAGCAGCTTAACGGGAGGGGCAGGGGCCAACGTCCTGACTTTC. This encodes CASSLTGGAGANVLTF.

Regarding this clone: At one of its ends the junction is not consistent with the germline gene, which may arise from a read error. V and J are TRBV11-2 and TRBJ2-7; weak D call: TRBD2 (6 bases). Germline V gene lookup returns CDR1 SGHAT and CDR2 FQNNGV. The CDR3 loop spans 12 amino acids. CDR3 nucleotides: TGTGCCAGCAGCTTAGACGTACGGGAGCAATACTTC. This gives the protein CASSLDVREQYF.

The chain combines TRBV15 with TRBJ2-7; the match to TRBD1 covers 9 bases. Unmatched junction bases numbered 7, after V lost 5 bases and J lost 5 bases. The CDR3 has 14 amino acids. The germline CDR1 and CDR2 sequences are LNHNV and YYDKDF (reference sequence). CDR3 DNA sequence: TGTGCCACCAGCGCCCGGGGACAGGGCAACGAGCAGTACTTC. Translation gives CATSARGQGNEQYF.

The V call is TRBV7-2, the J call TRBJ2-7; D is undetermined. Deletions cut 1 base from V and 1 base from J, with 14 bases between. The CDR3 has 16 residues. CDR1 and CDR2 (germline): SGHTA, FQGNSA. CDR3 sequence: CASSLDNLERSYEQYF. The DNA for the CDR3 is TGTGCCAGCAGCTTAGACAATCTAGAGAGATCCTACGAGCAGTACTTC.

This chain uses TRBV27 with TRBJ2-7, with 9 positions matching TRBD2. V dropped 3 bases and J dropped 2; count of bases not matched to a gene: 2. Per germline, CDR1 MNHEY and CDR2 SMNVEV (reference sequence). The CDR3 totals 14 residues. CDR3 protein: CASSFSGRAYEQYF. The CDR3 DNA reads TGTGCCAGCAGTTTTAGCGGGAGAGCCTACGAGCAGTACTTC.

The chain has TRBV5-5 and TRBJ1-4; 8 bases match TRBD1. The ends lost 6 bases at V and 5 bases at J; junction bases unmatched: 9. CDR3 length equals 15 residues. Per the germline V gene, CDR1 is SGHKS and CDR2 is YYEKEE (reference sequence). The CDR3, as DNA: TGTGCCAGCAACAGAGGACAGGGCGGGAATGAAAAACTGTTTTTT. Protein product: CASNRGQGGNEKLFF.

This clone turned up a few times. The CDR3 coding sequence is TGTGCCAGTTCCCAGGGGACATGGGTTCAGCCCCAGCATTTT. Translated: CASSQGTWVQPQHF. The chain is built from TRBV19 and TRBJ1-5; tentatively, D is TRBD1 (6 bases). The CDR3 runs to 14 residues. With 8 bases removed from V and 6 bases from J, the gap between germline ends came to 17 bases. The germline CDR1 and CDR2 sequences are LNHDA and SQIVND (reference sequence).

V usage is TRBV7-2 and J usage is TRBJ1-2; 8 bases map to TRBD1. The V gene end was trimmed by 5 bases and the J gene end by 0 bases; junction bases not matched to a gene: 11. Per germline, CDR1 SGHTA and CDR2 FQGNSA. This CDR3 has 17 amino acids. The CDR3 region is CASSRGAGGMSNYGYTF. CDR3 DNA: TGTGCCAGCAGCCGGGGGGCAGGGGGCATGTCTAACTATGGCTACACCTTC.

This chain uses TRBV29-1 with TRBJ1-1; D gene ambiguous. The germline CDR1 and CDR2 sequences are SQVTM and ANQGSEA. V lost 7 bases and J lost 2, with 8 bases in between. The CDR3 length is 11 residues. In DNA, the CDR3 is TGCAGCGGAGAAGGAAACACTGAAGCTTTCTTT. Residues: CSGEGNTEAFF.

The chain is built from TRBV21-1 and TRBJ2-3; the table's D call of TRBD2 was not tested on the DNA. TRBV21-1 is a known pseudogene. The CDR3 extends over 16 amino acids. The CDR3 nucleotides are TGTGCCAGCAGCACTGGACTAGCGTCTAGCACAGATACGCAGTATTTT. It encodes CASSTGLASSTDTQYF.

This sequence joins TRBV7-9 and TRBJ2-3; 7 positions agree with TRBD2. The V gene's germline CDR1 is SEHNR and CDR2 FQNEAQ (reference sequence). This CDR3 is 15 amino acids long. V trimming: 1 base; J trimming: 0 bases; junction bases outside the gene matches: 1. The CDR3 region has the DNA TGTGCCAGCAGCTTAGGGCGGGGGAGCACAGATACGCAGTATTTT. It specifies CASSLGRGSTDTQYF.

The rearrangement links TRBV4-1 to TRBJ2-6; D call uncertain. CDR1 MGHRA and CDR2 YSYEKL come from the germline V gene. V dropped 5 bases and J dropped 4 bases, with 9 bases sitting between them. There are 14 residues in the CDR3. The DNA for the CDR3 is TGCGCCAGCAGCATCCTTCCCGGGGCCAACGTCCTGACTTTC. This sequence encodes CASSILPGANVLTF.

The V call is TRBV5-1, the J call TRBJ1-2, with D possibly TRBD1 on 5 matching bases. CDR1 and CDR2 from the germline V gene are SGHRS and YFSETQ. The CDR3 consists of 14 residues. V was cut by 2 bases and J by 3 bases, with 11 bases left in between. This chain's CDR3 is CASSLVGVDYGYTF. The CDR3 DNA is TGCGCCAGCAGCTTAGTGGGGGTGGACTATGGCTACACCTTC.

The chain combines TRBV9 with TRBJ1-2; no firm D call. CDR1 and CDR2 from the germline V gene are SGDLS and YYNGEE. The CDR3 has 14 amino acids. V was shortened by 0 bases and J by 0 bases, with 6 bases between the two germline ends. For the CDR3, the DNA is TGTGCCAGCAGCGTAGGGGGAACTAACTATGGCTACACCTTC. Translation: CASSVGGTNYGYTF.

This clone was recorded a few times. This chain links TRBV2 with TRBJ2-7; D perhaps matches TRBD2 (6 bases). CDR1 and CDR2 (germline): SNHLY, FYNNEI. The CDR3 spans 12 residues. V lost 6 bases and J 3 bases, leaving 9 bases between the germline ends. CDR3 DNA: TGTGCCAGCAGGGGGCGGGACTACGAGCAGTACTTC. Translating it yields CASRGRDYEQYF.

This sequence joins TRBV14 and TRBJ2-5, with a tentative D call TRBD2 (6 bases). The CDR3 is 17 residues long. V was clipped by 0 bases and J by 1 base, with 15 bases between them. CDR1 and CDR2 from the germline V gene are SGHDN and FVKESK. CDR3 amino acids: CASSQDHGREAQETQYF. CDR3 DNA sequence: TGTGCCAGCAGCCAAGATCACGGCAGGGAGGCCCAAGAGACCCAGTACTTC.

This chain links TRBV5-1 with TRBJ2-3, with 7 nucleotides matching TRBD2. The V segment lost 1 base and the J segment 1 base; nucleotides outside the gene matches: 6. Germline assignment: CDR1 SGHRS and CDR2 YFSETQ. The CDR3 extends over 16 amino acids. CDR3 bases: TGCGCCAGCAGCTTGATTTCGGCGGGGGGCACAGATACGCAGTATTTT. It specifies CASSLISAGGTDTQYF.

Concerning this clone: One junction end does not reproduce the germline sequence, and a read error may be involved. The J gene is TRBJ1-2, the V gene TRBV13; D is possibly TRBD1 (6 bases). This CDR3 contains 15 residues. Germline assignment: CDR1 PRHDT and CDR2 FYEKMQ (reference sequence). The CDR3 bases are TGTGCCACCAGCACCGGGACAATGTTTAGTCGTGGCTACACCTTC. This translates into CATSTGTMFSRGYTF.

The chain is built from TRBV13 and TRBJ2-7; 10 nucleotides line up with TRBD1. The V gene end was trimmed by 5 bases and the J gene end by 4 bases; junction bases not matched to a gene: 11. The germline V gene encodes CDR1 PRHDT and CDR2 FYEKMQ (reference sequence). This CDR3 is built from 16 residues. CDR3: CASSHPTGDRGYEQYF. The CDR3 DNA reads TGTGCCAGCAGCCACCCCACTGGGGACAGGGGATACGAGCAGTACTTC.

The chain recombines TRBV6-1 with TRBJ1-2; weak D call: TRBD1 (6 bases). The V gene lost 5 bases and the J gene lost 4 bases, with 17 bases spanning the gap. This CDR3 comprises 15 residues. Germline V gene lookup returns CDR1 MNHNS and CDR2 SASEGT. As DNA, the CDR3 is TGTGCCAGCAGTCCCTCTACAGGGTGGTCCTATGGCTACACCTTC. Its translation: CASSPSTGWSYGYTF.

The V and J genes are TRBV4-1 and TRBJ1-6; D is possibly TRBD1 (5 bases). CDR1 MGHRA and CDR2 YSYEKL come from the germline V gene. The CDR3 runs to 17 residues. Trimming removed 0 bases from V and 10 bases from J, with 19 bases in between. In DNA form, the CDR3 reads TGCGCCAGCAGCCAAGAACAGACAGTAATGGGCGGATCACCCCTCCACTTT. Translated, it gives CASSQEQTVMGGSPLHF.

V usage is TRBV6-5 and J usage is TRBJ1-3; D might be TRBD1 (5 bases). This CDR3 has 16 residues. The ends were cut back, 0 bases at V and 7 bases at J, with 16 bases in the middle. Germline assignment: CDR1 MNHEY and CDR2 SVGAGI. CDR3 nucleotides: TGTGCCAGCAGTTACTCGATTGGTGGGGCCCGGAACACCATATATTTT. Encoded protein: CASSYSIGGARNTIYF.